What follows is one TCR beta chain and its context. Its cognate antigen is unknown. The record originates from a study of T-cell reconstitution after alpha-beta-depleted transplantation in children. Study-level results: Once a year had passed after transplant, T-cell counts and diversity came mostly from newly produced T cells.

Construction of the TCRbeta library involved unique molecular identifiers. MiXCR was run by TCRdb on the PCR reads, yielding one entry per CDR3 protein. The repertoire has approximately 650,000 distinct CDR3 sequences, over 10% of them found once; the top ten carry around 0.8%. This CDR3 has 17 amino acids. Trimming pared 3 bases from V and 2 bases from J, leaving 23 bases between. CDR1 and CDR2 (germline): DFQATT, SNEGSKA (reference sequence). The source was PBMCs, collected before TCRalphabeta/CD19-depleted stem cell transplant. The genes are TRBV20-1 and TRBJ2-7; TRBD1 is a possible D gene (5 bases). This TCR came from a girl aged 2 to 9 with congenital amegakaryocytic thrombocytopenia, due to receive a stem cell transplant. CDR3 coding DNA: TGCAGTGCTAGTGGAACAGGTGCTGATTTGTTGGCCTACGAGCAGTACTTC. This gives the protein CSASGTGADLLAYEQYF.